This TCR beta chain emerged from a study of metastatic and nonmetastatic thyroid tumors. This clone turned up a few times. MiXCR was used by TCRdb to re-call the PCR reads. The sample has around 50,000 clones, more than 25% seen once. Germline V gene sequence: CDR1 LNHDA, CDR2 SQIVND (reference sequence). The CDR3 runs 15 residues. V shed 5 bases and J 5 bases; nucleotides not matched to a gene: 7. No treatment of any kind had been given to any patient before thyroid surgery. This chain joins TRBV19 and TRBJ2-7; TRBD1 agrees at 12 bases. The clonotype originates from a female donor with papillary thyroid cancer or a benign thyroid nodule (not recorded which). Some clones in this sample may be carry-over from other donors' samples. Input material: blood. The DNA of the CDR3 is TGTGCCAGTAGTGCCGGGACAGGGGGCTTCCACGAGCAGTACTTC. Translating it yields CASSAGTGGFHEQYF.